The present TCR beta chain was sequenced within a study of cytotoxic CD8 clonotypes in ibrutinib-treated CLL. General observations from the study: The clonality rise at ibrutinib response reflected private clonotype expansion. Relative to age-matched healthy donors, clonality at baseline was higher, and it tracked circulating CD8+ T-cell counts.

A note on this clone: The antigen remains undetermined.

Profiling relied on immunoSEQ multiplex PCR, and the TCRdb table lists in-frame clones only, not all of them. The sample lists 70,000 to 80,000 clones; roughly 83% were seen once. The CDR3 length is 14 residues. CDR1 is SNHLY and CDR2 is FYNNEI in the germline V gene. The V segment lost 7 bases and the J segment 9 bases; nucleotides outside the gene matches: 7. The V gene is TRBV2, the J gene TRBJ2-1; the match to TRBD1 covers 12 bases. This sequence originates from a human donor with chronic lymphocytic leukemia. The input for sequencing was PBMCs, taken after 24 months of ibrutinib treatment. CDR3 in DNA: TGTGCCAGCAAGCGGGACAGGGGGCAAGTTGAGCAGTTCTTC. Protein sequence: CASKRDRGQVEQFF. Looking up the rest from reference TRBV2 and TRBJ2-1 gives the full variable domain: EPEVTQTPSHQVTQMGQEVILRCVPISNHLYFYWYRQILGQKVEFLVSFYNNEISEKSEIFDDQFSVERPDGSNFTLKIRSTKLEDSAMYFCASKRDRGQVEQFFGPGTRLTVL.